This TCR beta chain was captured in a study of cytomegalovirus exposure and HLA in healthy donors. The wider study: The roughly 130 validation repertoires used the same platform as the roughly 670 first-cohort repertoires (as reported by a later analysis).

The study's findings and limits: Around 160 TCR beta chains were listed as cytomegalovirus-associated.

Regarding this clone: Its antigen is unidentified.

Profiled with immunoSEQ multiplex PCR; TCRdb holds only in-frame clones, not every one. The table has some 120,000 clones, about nine tenths seen once. This CDR3 is built from 15 residues. The germline V gene has CDR1 MNHNS and CDR2 SASEGT. V lost 6 bases and J lost 4; bases outside the gene matches: 11. This rearrangement joins TRBV6-1 to TRBJ1-2; 7 bases match TRBD1. The clonotype was recovered from a man aged 25-40 years in good health and CMV-seronegative. Sequencing was carried out using PBMCs. The CDR3, as DNA: TGTGCCAGCAGGGAGTACTACAGGGGCGCCTATGGCTACACCTTC. Amino acids: CASREYYRGAYGYTF.